The rows below give T cell receptor beta chains drawn from one sample of a study of blood T cell repertoires in COVID-19. This table comes from immunoSEQ multiplex PCR, and its TCRdb copy is limited to in-frame clones, with some not included. The sample lists around 3,000 clones; 85% to 90% were seen once. Material: peripheral blood. These receptors came from a human donor with active COVID-19. The donor label of this sample is uncertain. CDR3s include the opening cysteine and the closing phenylalanine or tryptophan. A D gene is named only where the DNA matches it firmly. Size is omitted from some rows. Given values are once, few, many or a class for expanded clones.

clone_size j_call v_call d_call cdr3_aa cdr3_nt
NA TRBJ2-1 TRBV6-5 TRBD2 CASRTGTSGRYEQFF TGTGCCAGCAGAACCGGGACTAGCGGGAGATATGAGCAGTTCTTC
NA TRBJ1-1 TRBV5-1 NA CASSLSGGGTEAFF TGCGCCAGCAGCTTGAGTGGCGGCGGCACTGAAGCTTTCTTT
NA TRBJ1-4 TRBV29-1 NA CSAYSTGEKLFF TGCAGCGCCTATTCTACAGGGGAAAAACTGTTTTTT
NA TRBJ1-2 TRBV7-9 TRBD1 CASSLDRGTNYGYTF TGTGCCAGCAGCTTAGACAGGGGAACTAACTATGGCTACACCTTC
NA TRBJ2-3 TRBV19 TRBD2 CASSKREFNTDTQYF TGTGCCAGTTCCAAGCGGGAGTTTAACACAGATACGCAGTATTTT
NA TRBJ1-2 TRBV9 TRBD1 CASSDTRQGASYYYGYTF TGTGCCAGCAGCGATACCAGACAGGGGGCATCCTATTACTATGGCTACACCTTC
NA TRBJ1-5 TRBV10-3 TRBD1 CAISPFGTGDPAGNQPQHF TGTGCCATCAGTCCTTTCGGGACAGGGGACCCAGCGGGCAATCAGCCCCAGCATTTT
NA TRBJ2-5 TRBV25-1 NA CASSEAWDSQETQYF TGTGCCAGCAGTGAGGCTTGGGACTCCCAAGAGACCCAGTACTTC
once TRBJ1-3 TRBV5-1 TRBD1 CASSVQGFGNTIYF TGCGCCAGCAGCGTACAGGGGTTCGGAAACACCATATATTTT
NA TRBJ2-4 TRBV19 TRBD1 CASSVRTGGNIQYF TGTGCCAGTAGTGTTCGGACAGGGGGGAACATTCAGTACTTC
once TRBJ2-3 TRBV7-9 TRBD2 CASSYASGGRTDTQYF TGTGCCAGCAGCTACGCAAGCGGGGGGCGCACAGATACGCAGTATTTT
NA TRBJ2-4 TRBV5-6 NA CASSSLTGFENIQYF TGTGCCAGCAGCTCATTAACAGGGTTTGAAAACATTCAGTACTTC
NA TRBJ2-7 TRBV6-5 TRBD1 CATPGQDPYEQYF TGTGCCACCCCGGGACAGGACCCCTACGAGCAGTACTTC
NA TRBJ2-1 TRBV6-2/TRBV6-3 TRBD2 CASSYPLAGGPGNEQFF TGTGCCAGCAGTTACCCACTAGCGGGAGGGCCGGGGAATGAGCAGTTCTTC
NA TRBJ2-3 TRBV9 TRBD1 CASISPGTGTSTDTQYF TGTGCCAGCATCTCCCCCGGGACAGGGACTAGCACAGATACGCAGTATTTT
NA TRBJ1-5 TRBV28 NA CASSLGGSNQPQHF TGTGCCAGCAGTTTAGGGGGCAGCAATCAGCCCCAGCATTTT
NA TRBJ1-2 TRBV12-3/TRBV12-4 NA CASSPGTPGYTF TGTGCCAGCAGTCCCGGGACACCCGGCTACACCTTC
once TRBJ2-5 TRBV9 NA CASSPNQETQYF TGTGCCAGCAGCCCTAACCAAGAGACCCAGTACTTC
NA TRBJ2-6 TRBV28 NA CASSAPSLGQRRFPGANVLTF TGTGCCAGCAGTGCCCCGAGTCTAGGACAGAGGAGATTCCCTGGGGCCAACGTCCTGACTTTC
NA TRBJ1-1 TRBV6-4 NA CASGGYTEAFF TGTGCGAGCGGGGGGTACACTGAAGCTTTCTTT
NA TRBJ1-6 TRBV4-2 TRBD1 CASSQEQGVYNSPLHF TGTGCCAGCAGCCAAGAACAGGGGGTTTATAATTCACCCCTCCACTTT
NA TRBJ2-5 TRBV9 NA CASSVESGVETQYF TGTGCCAGCAGCGTAGAATCAGGGGTAGAGACCCAGTACTTC
few TRBJ1-2 TRBV5-4 TRBD1 CASSAGTGGARGYTF TGTGCCAGCAGCGCCGGGACAGGGGGCGCGCGTGGCTACACCTTC
NA TRBJ1-1 TRBV4-3 NA CASSQVGRESDEAFF TGCGCCAGCAGCCAAGTGGGGAGGGAGTCGGATGAAGCTTTCTTT
NA TRBJ1-2 TRBV9 TRBD1 CASSPQGEGTYGYTF TGTGCCAGCAGCCCACAGGGGGAAGGGACCTATGGCTACACCTTC
NA TRBJ1-5 TRBV19 NA CASSGQGHGNQPQHF TGTGCCAGTAGTGGGCAGGGTCACGGCAATCAGCCCCAGCATTTT
NA TRBJ1-2 TRBV7-9 TRBD1 CASSATGDGYTF TGTGCCAGCAGCGCCACAGGGGATGGCTACACCTTC
few TRBJ1-3 TRBV19 NA CASSISQVGNTIYF TGTGCCAGTAGTATTTCGCAGGTGGGAAACACCATATATTTT
NA TRBJ2-2 TRBV3-1/TRBV3-2 NA CASSQGFGGGGELFF TGTGCCAGCAGCCAAGGGTTCGGAGGTGGCGGGGAGCTGTTTTTT
NA TRBJ1-1 TRBV6-6 NA CASSLDTEAFF TGTGCCAGCAGCCTGGACACCGAAGCTTTCTTT
NA TRBJ2-1 TRBV15 TRBD2 CATSSTGTSLYNEQFF TGTGCCACCAGCAGCACCGGGACTAGTCTCTACAATGAGCAGTTCTTC
NA TRBJ1-6 TRBV27 TRBD1 CASSIPGQNSPLHF TGTGCCAGCAGCATTCCGGGACAGAATTCACCCCTCCACTTT
NA TRBJ2-7 TRBV4-1 NA CASSPRGRLHEQYF TGCGCCAGCAGCCCGCGGGGTCGACTTCACGAGCAGTACTTC
few TRBJ1-2 TRBV30 NA CAWSFGDRPNYGYTF TGTGCCTGGAGTTTCGGAGACAGACCTAACTATGGCTACACCTTC
NA TRBJ2-5 TRBV7-2 NA CASSFREETQYF TGTGCCAGCAGCTTTAGAGAGGAGACCCAGTACTTC
NA TRBJ2-2 TRBV4-1 TRBD1 CASSPDRGWAGELFF TGCGCCAGCAGCCCCGACAGGGGATGGGCCGGGGAGCTGTTTTTT
NA TRBJ2-3 TRBV19 NA CASRRASTDTQYF TGTGCCAGTAGGAGGGCTAGCACAGATACGCAGTATTTT
NA TRBJ2-3 TRBV7-2 TRBD1 CASSWTGGDSSTDTQYF TGTGCCAGCAGCTGGACAGGGGGAGATTCTAGCACAGATACGCAGTATTTT
NA TRBJ2-2 TRBV19 TRBD2 CASTTSGGYTGELFF TGTGCCAGTACCACTAGCGGGGGGTACACCGGGGAGCTGTTTTTT